The T cell receptor (beta chain) described here comes from a study of OX40 agonist ivuxolimab in advanced cancers. Study as a whole: Dose-escalation patients had hepatocellular carcinoma, melanoma, renal cell or head and neck cancer. Study-wide results and limits: Circulating CD4+ and CD8+ T cells showed clonal expansion by week 6 at 0.1 to 3.0 mg/kg. Researchers report that CD8+ T cells had, on average, more expanded clones than CD4+.

CDR3 length: 16 residues. Per germline, CDR1 SGHDT and CDR2 YYEEEE. V lost 0 bases and J 5 bases, leaving 18 bases between the germline ends. Profiling relied on immunoSEQ multiplex PCR, and the TCRdb table lists in-frame clones only, not all of them. The data show about 71,000 clones, approximately 90% seen once. Details on this clone: The antigen is not known.

This sequence joins TRBV5-6 and TRBJ2-7; D possibly corresponds to TRBD1 (5 bases). This clonotype was sampled from an adult with an advanced solid tumor such as melanoma, head and neck, liver or kidney cancer. Sequencing used CD4+ or CD8+ T cells sorted from blood, obtained in a trial of the OX40 agonist ivuxolimab. CDR3: CASSLDQWGRVNEQYF. The CDR3 DNA is TGTGCCAGCAGCTTGGACCAGTGGGGCAGGGTGAACGAGCAGTACTTC. Filled out from reference TRBV5-6 and TRBJ2-7, the complete variable domain reads DAGVTQSPTHLIKTRGQQVTLRCSPKSGHDTVSWYQQALGQGPQFIFQYYEEEERQRGNFPDRFSGHQFPNYSSELNVNALLLGDSALYLCASSLDQWGRVNEQYFGPGTRLTVT.